This entry lists 16 T cell receptor beta chains sequenced from one sample in a study of blood T cell repertoires in COVID-19. The assay was immunoSEQ multiplex PCR, and TCRdb's table has in-frame clones only and misses some. In the table there are under 130,000 clones, roughly four fifths of which are singletons. Material: peripheral blood. The receptors were sampled from a man between 65 and 85 years old with active or convalescent COVID-19.

The chain has TRBV24-1 and TRBJ2-3, with 7 bases aligning to TRBD1. This CDR3 has 15 residues. Trimming took 4 bases from V and 0 from J; bases not matched to a gene: 3. Germline CDR1 reads KGHDR; CDR2 reads SFDVKD. The CDR3 protein is CATSEQGSSTDTQYF. The CDR3 nucleotides are TGTGCCACCAGTGAACAGGGGTCTAGCACAGATACGCAGTATTTT.

The V gene is TRBV19, the J gene TRBJ1-1, with D unclear. From germline, CDR1 is LNHDA and CDR2 SQIVND (reference sequence). V dropped 5 bases and J dropped 4 bases, with 14 bases sitting between them. This CDR3 is built from 14 residues. The CDR3 loop reads CASSDRGGGTEAFF. The CDR3 DNA reads TGTGCCAGTAGTGACCGGGGAGGAGGCACTGAAGCTTTCTTT. Full variable domain (outside the CDR3, taken from reference TRBV19 and TRBJ1-1): DGGITQSPKYLFRKEGQNVTLSCEQNLNHDAMYWYRQDPGQGLRLIYYSQIVNDFQKGDIAEGYSVSREKKESFPLTVTSAQKNPTAFYLCASSDRGGGTEAFFGQGTRLTVV.

In this sample, this clone turned up once. The chain uses TRBV7-9 and TRBJ2-2; tentative D call: TRBD1 (6 bases). The CDR3 spans 12 residues. V lost 3 bases to trimming and J lost 10 bases, with 9 bases between them. Germline V lookup: CDR1 SEHNR, CDR2 FQNEAQ (reference sequence). CDR3 residues: CASSFTGSELFF. CDR3 coding DNA: TGTGCCAGCAGCTTTACAGGGTCGGAGCTGTTTTTT.

The table lists this clone with many counts. V gene TRBV7-9 combines with J gene TRBJ1-2, with 7 bases fitting TRBD1. Germline values: CDR1 SEHNR, CDR2 FQNEAQ (reference sequence). CDR3 length: 13 residues. With V trimmed by 5 bases and J by 5 bases, 5 bases remained unmatched. The CDR3 reads CASSTGTAYGYTF. Written as DNA, the CDR3 is TGTGCCAGCAGCACTGGGACAGCTTATGGCTACACCTTC. Variable domain in full (rest from reference TRBV7-9 and TRBJ1-2): DTGVSQNPRHKITKRGQNVTFRCDPISEHNRLYWYRQTLGQGPEFLTYFQNEAQLEKSRLLSDRFSAERPKGSFSTLEIQRTEQGDSAMYLCASSTGTAYGYTFGSGTRLTVV.

V gene TRBV28 combines with J gene TRBJ1-5, with 10 bases matching TRBD1. V lost 7 bases and J lost 4; bases outside the gene matches: 13. The germline V gene encodes CDR1 MDHEN and CDR2 SYDVKM. This CDR3 is built from 17 residues. CDR3 sequence reads: CASILRGTGAPNQPQHF. Here the CDR3 DNA reads TGTGCCAGCATCCTCCGAGGGACAGGGGCTCCTAATCAGCCCCAGCATTTT.

This rearrangement joins TRBV24-1 to TRBJ2-3; TRBD1 agrees at 8 bases. The V and J ends lost 2 bases and 5 bases, in that order; junction bases with no gene match: 5. The CDR3 runs to 15 residues. Germline V gene lookup returns CDR1 KGHDR and CDR2 SFDVKD. The CDR3 sequence: CATSDSDRVVDTQYF. CDR3 nucleotides: TGTGCCACCAGTGATTCGGACAGGGTAGTAGATACGCAGTATTTT.

This clone came up once. CDR3 DNA sequence: TGCGCCAGCAGCTTGACAGTGGGGGCCGACACCGGGGAGCTGTTTTTT. Its translation: CASSLTVGADTGELFF. The rearrangement links TRBV5-1 to TRBJ2-2; possibly TRBD1 for D (6 bases). Germline-derived CDR1 and CDR2 are SGHRS and YFSETQ. Trimming shortened V by 1 base and J by 3 bases, and 13 bases separated the two germline ends. CDR3 size: 16 residues.

The chain employs TRBV6-5 and TRBJ2-1; TRBD2 aligns across 10 bases. Germline V gene sequence: CDR1 MNHEY, CDR2 SVGAGI. This CDR3 has 15 amino acids. The trim removed 4 bases at V and 7 bases at J, leaving 7 bases unmatched. The CDR3 loop is CASSFDSGRWNEQFF. CDR3 in DNA: TGTGCCAGCAGTTTTGATAGCGGGAGGTGGAATGAGCAGTTCTTC.

The chain has TRBV11-2 and TRBJ1-4; TRBD1 matches at 7 bases. In germline, CDR1 is SGHAT, CDR2 FQNNGV. This CDR3 spans 16 amino acids. The ends lost 5 bases at V and 0 bases at J; junction bases unmatched: 6. The CDR3 loop is CASSQGQLTTNEKLFF. In nucleotides, the CDR3 is TGTGCCAGCAGCCAGGGACAGCTTACAACTAATGAAAAACTGTTTTTT.

The CDR3 is CAWNKPGLFTEAFF. The CDR3 DNA follows: TGTGCCTGGAACAAACCGGGACTGTTCACTGAAGCTTTCTTT. The J gene is TRBJ1-1, the V gene TRBV30; D perhaps matches TRBD1 (5 bases). The CDR3 consists of 14 residues. Trimming pared 4 bases from V and 4 bases from J, leaving 16 bases between. The germline CDR1 and CDR2 sequences are GTSNPN and SVGIG (reference sequence).

The V and J genes are TRBV18 and TRBJ1-2, with 8 bases that match TRBD1. Per germline, CDR1 KGHSH and CDR2 LQKENI. This CDR3 spans 14 amino acids. V shed 0 bases and J 4 bases; nucleotides not matched to a gene: 1. Here the CDR3 DNA reads TGTGCCAGCTCACCACCGGGACAGGCCTATGGCTACACCTTC. Amino acid sequence: CASSPPGQAYGYTF.

This clone was detected many times. The genes are TRBV27 and TRBJ2-7; TRBD2 is a possible D gene (6 bases). Germline CDR1 reads MNHEY; CDR2 reads SMNVEV (reference sequence). There are 16 residues in the CDR3. With 3 bases removed from V and 0 bases from J, the gap between germline ends came to 15 bases. The CDR3 nucleotides are TGTGCCAGCAGTTTGAACGCGGGACTTACCTCCTACGAGCAGTACTTC. Amino acid sequence: CASSLNAGLTSYEQYF.

The chain links TRBV28 to TRBJ1-3; D gene uncertain. This CDR3 spans 12 amino acids. The germline CDR1 and CDR2 sequences are MDHEN and SYDVKM. The V and J ends lost 6 bases and 4 bases respectively, with 7 bases between them. The CDR3, as DNA: TGTGCCAGCAGCACGGGGGGAAACACCATATATTTT. This encodes CASSTGGNTIYF.

This clone appeared a single time. The V and J genes are TRBV7-3 and TRBJ2-2; D ambiguous. Germline-derived CDR1 and CDR2 are SGHTA and FQGTGA. The CDR3 sequence is 14 residues long. V was trimmed by 5 bases and J by 3 bases, leaving 10 bases between them. This CDR3 reads CASSVSRDTGELFF. The CDR3 nucleotides read TGTGCCAGCAGCGTTTCCCGGGACACCGGGGAGCTGTTTTTT.

The J gene is TRBJ2-7, the V gene TRBV9; 12 nucleotides line up with TRBD2. Per germline, CDR1 SGDLS and CDR2 YYNGEE. This CDR3 region has 15 residues. V lost 2 bases and J lost 3; bases outside the gene matches: 3. The CDR3 sequence: CASSVGLAGNYEQYF. The CDR3, as DNA: TGTGCCAGCAGCGTCGGACTAGCGGGAAACTACGAGCAGTACTTC.

The CDR3 sequence: CASWDTKNIQYF. CDR3 DNA sequence: TGTGCCAGCTGGGACACCAAAAACATTCAGTACTTC. The chain couples TRBV7-9 to TRBJ2-4; maybe TRBD1 (6 bases). This CDR3 comprises 12 residues. CDR1 and CDR2 from the germline V gene are SEHNR and FQNEAQ (reference sequence). Trimming stripped 8 bases from V and 2 bases from J, with 7 bases between.